The next 14 T cell receptor beta chains were all read from a single sample in a study of blood T cell repertoires in COVID-19. Repertoires were generated with immunoSEQ multiplex PCR, while TCRdb's copy carries only in-frame clones and drops some. This table has 300,000 to 400,000 clones, 65% to 90% appearing once. The sequenced sample consisted of PBMCs or T cells enriched from blood (not recorded which). Source of these receptors: a woman aged 40 to 50 with acute COVID-19.

This clone was recorded at least ten times. This chain joins TRBV2 and TRBJ2-7, with a weak D call TRBD1 (6 bases). The CDR3 is made up of 16 amino acids. V lost 4 bases to trimming and J lost 1 base, with 17 bases between them. Germline CDR1 and CDR2: SNHLY and FYNNEI. The CDR3 is CASSVRIQDSSYEQYF. The CDR3 DNA reads as TGTGCCAGCAGTGTAAGAATTCAGGACAGTTCCTACGAGCAGTACTTC.

The genes are TRBV9 and TRBJ1-3; D is perhaps TRBD1 (6 bases). CDR1 is SGDLS, CDR2 YYNGEE, per germline. V was cut by 3 bases and J by 0 bases, with 16 bases left in between. This CDR3 has 17 amino acids. CDR3 in DNA: TGTGCCAGCAGCGCCAGGGGAGACACAAACTCTGGAAACACCATATATTTT. This encodes CASSARGDTNSGNTIYF.

This clone appeared a few times. The rearrangement links TRBV25-1 to TRBJ1-4; tentative D call: TRBD1 (5 bases). V was shortened by 7 bases and J by 7 bases, with 19 bases between the two germline ends. Germline CDR1 and CDR2: MGHDK and SYGVNS. This CDR3 region has 15 residues. The CDR3 DNA sequence: TGTGCCAGCACCATGACAGTCTTGAATGGTGAAAAACTGTTTTTT. Encoded protein: CASTMTVLNGEKLFF.

The chain combines TRBV12-2 with TRBJ1-5; the table assigns TRBD1, which was not confirmed against the DNA. TRBV12-2 corresponds to a pseudogene. The CDR3 length is 16 residues. The CDR3 loop is CASRSTGTGGIQPQHF. In nucleotides, the CDR3 is TGTGCAAGTCGCTCAACCGGGACAGGGGGTATTCAGCCCCAGCATTTT.

The chain links TRBV6-1 to TRBJ2-1; TRBD2 might be the D (7 bases). This CDR3 is 15 amino acids long. Trimming removed 2 bases from V and 6 bases from J, with 14 bases in between. The germline CDR1 and CDR2 sequences are MNHNS and SASEGT. CDR3 sequence: CASSEMRGPGNEQFF. The DNA of the CDR3 is TGTGCCAGCAGTGAAATGCGGGGGCCAGGCAATGAGCAGTTCTTC.

A single count supports this clone. The rearrangement uses TRBV4-1 and TRBJ2-2; 7 bases fit TRBD1. The trim removed 8 bases at V and 3 bases at J, leaving 18 bases unmatched. This CDR3 region has 18 residues. In germline, CDR1 is MGHRA, CDR2 YSYEKL. CDR3: CASGRQGLRSGDTGELFF. The CDR3, as DNA: TGCGCCAGCGGAAGACAGGGATTACGATCTGGAGACACCGGGGAGCTGTTTTTT.

This chain joins TRBV9 and TRBJ1-3; D unresolved. The V gene lost 4 bases and the J gene lost 8 bases, with 16 bases spanning the gap. CDR1 is SGDLS, CDR2 YYNGEE, per germline. The CDR3 sequence is 14 residues long. The CDR3, as DNA: TGTGCCAGCAGCTCCCAACTCAGTGCGGACACCATATATTTT. Translating gives CASSSQLSADTIYF. Full variable domain (remainder filled in from reference TRBV9 and TRBJ1-3): DSGVTQTPKHLITATGQRVTLRCSPRSGDLSVYWYQQSLDQGLQFLIQYYNGEERAKGNILERFSAQQFPDLHSELNLSSLELGDSALYFCASSSQLSADTIYFGEGSWLTVV.

The chain combines TRBV11-1 with TRBJ2-3, with 12 bases lining up with TRBD2. V dropped 5 bases and J dropped 1; count of bases not matched to a gene: 4. The CDR3 totals 16 residues. Germline V gene data show CDR1 as SGHAT and CDR2 as FQDESV (reference sequence). In nucleotides, the CDR3 is TGTGCCAGCAGCCCTCGACTAGCGGGGGGCACAGATACGCAGTATTTT. Translated: CASSPRLAGGTDTQYF.

The genes are TRBV7-9 and TRBJ1-4, with unresolved D. The V gene lost 5 bases and the J gene lost 5 bases, with 15 bases spanning the gap. The length of the CDR3 is 15 residues. CDR1 and CDR2 (germline): SEHNR, FQNEAQ (reference sequence). Written as DNA, the CDR3 is TGTGCCAGCAGCGGGGAGGGAATGGGAAATGAAAAACTGTTTTTT. This codes for CASSGEGMGNEKLFF.

The chain joins TRBV28 to TRBJ1-4, with 8 nucleotides matching TRBD1. The length of the CDR3 is 13 residues. V gave up 4 bases and J gave up 8 bases; unmatched junction bases: 3. The germline V gene has CDR1 MDHEN and CDR2 SYDVKM. The CDR3 loop is CASSSGQGEKLFF. The CDR3 DNA reads as TGTGCCAGCAGTTCAGGACAGGGAGAAAAACTGTTTTTT.

The chain couples TRBV7-9 to TRBJ1-4, with 8 bases that match TRBD1. Unmatched junction bases numbered 7, after V lost 5 bases and J lost 8 bases. The germline CDR1 and CDR2 sequences are SEHNR and FQNEAQ (reference sequence). This CDR3 comprises 14 residues. The CDR3 is CASSQGQGREKLFF. CDR3 in DNA: TGTGCCAGCAGCCAAGGACAGGGTAGGGAAAAACTGTTTTTT.

The V gene is TRBV15, the J gene TRBJ1-5; D might be TRBD1 (5 bases). V lost 0 bases and J lost 2, with 8 bases in between. The germline V gene has CDR1 LNHNV and CDR2 YYDKDF (reference sequence). There are 15 residues in the CDR3. CDR3: CATSREPRGNQPQHF. In nucleotides, the CDR3 is TGTGCCACCAGCAGAGAACCCAGGGGCAATCAGCCCCAGCATTTT.

V is TRBV5-4 and J is TRBJ2-7; 8 nucleotides match TRBD1. CDR3 size: 16 residues. The V and J ends lost 6 bases and 2 bases, in that order; junction bases with no gene match: 13. Germline CDR1 SGHNT, CDR2 YYREEE (reference sequence). The CDR3 region has the DNA TGTGCCAGCACCCAGGGGGCCGGGACTGGAGCCTACGAGCAGTACTTC. Amino acid sequence: CASTQGAGTGAYEQYF.

The rearrangement joins TRBV18 to TRBJ2-7; possibly TRBD1 for D (6 bases). Per germline, CDR1 KGHSH and CDR2 LQKENI. V was shortened by 4 bases and J by 5 bases, with 18 bases between the two germline ends. The CDR3 consists of 15 residues. For the CDR3, the DNA is TGTGCCAGCTCACGAGACAGGCTGGCGGAGAACGAGCAGTACTTC. Its protein product is CASSRDRLAENEQYF.